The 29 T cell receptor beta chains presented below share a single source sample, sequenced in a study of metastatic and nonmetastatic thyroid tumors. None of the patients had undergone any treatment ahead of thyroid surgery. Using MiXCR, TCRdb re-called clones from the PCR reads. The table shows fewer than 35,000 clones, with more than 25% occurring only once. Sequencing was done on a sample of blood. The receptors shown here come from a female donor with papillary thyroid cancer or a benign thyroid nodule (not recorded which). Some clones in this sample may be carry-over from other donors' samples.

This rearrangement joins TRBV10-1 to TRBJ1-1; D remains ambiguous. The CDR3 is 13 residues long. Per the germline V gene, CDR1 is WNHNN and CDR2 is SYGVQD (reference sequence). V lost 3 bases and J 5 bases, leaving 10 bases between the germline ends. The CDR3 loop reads CASSDGRGTEAFF. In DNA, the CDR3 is TGCGCCAGCAGTGATGGGCGGGGAACTGAAGCTTTCTTT.

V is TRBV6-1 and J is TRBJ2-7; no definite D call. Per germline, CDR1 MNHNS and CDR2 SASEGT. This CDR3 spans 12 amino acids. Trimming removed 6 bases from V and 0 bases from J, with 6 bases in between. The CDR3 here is CASRQNSYEQYF. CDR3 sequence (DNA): TGTGCCAGCAGACAGAACTCCTACGAGCAGTACTTC.

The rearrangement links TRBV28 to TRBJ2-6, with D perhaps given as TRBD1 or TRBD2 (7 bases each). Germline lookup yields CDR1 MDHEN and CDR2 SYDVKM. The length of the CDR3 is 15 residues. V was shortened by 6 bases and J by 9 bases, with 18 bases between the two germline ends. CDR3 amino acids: CASRTGTIGCNVLTF. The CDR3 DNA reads TGTGCCAGCAGGACAGGGACTATTGGGTGCAACGTCCTGACTTTC. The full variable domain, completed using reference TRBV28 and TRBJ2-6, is DVKVTQSSRYLVKRTGEKVFLECVQDMDHENMFWYRQDPGLGLRLIYFSYDVKMKEKGDIPEGYSVSREKKERFSLILESASTNQTSMYLCASRTGTIGCNVLTFGAGSRLTVL.

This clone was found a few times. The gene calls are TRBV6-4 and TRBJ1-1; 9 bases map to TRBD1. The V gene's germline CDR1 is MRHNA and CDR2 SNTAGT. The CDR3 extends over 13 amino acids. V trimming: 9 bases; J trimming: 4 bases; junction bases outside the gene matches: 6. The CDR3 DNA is TGTGCCAGTAGACAGGGGGATGGCACTGAAGCTTTCTTT. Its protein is CASRQGDGTEAFF.

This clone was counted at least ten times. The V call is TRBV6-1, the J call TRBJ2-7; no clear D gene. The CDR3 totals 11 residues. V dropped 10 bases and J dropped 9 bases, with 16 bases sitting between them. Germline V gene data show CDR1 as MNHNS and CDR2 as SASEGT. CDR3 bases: TGTGCCACCTATGATGGGTCAGGGCAGTACTTC. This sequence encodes CATYDGSGQYF.

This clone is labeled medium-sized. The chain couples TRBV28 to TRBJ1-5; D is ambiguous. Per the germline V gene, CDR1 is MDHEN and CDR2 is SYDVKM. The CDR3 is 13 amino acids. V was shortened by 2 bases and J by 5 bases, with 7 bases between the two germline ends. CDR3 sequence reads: CASSLGRYQPQHF. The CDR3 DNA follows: TGTGCCAGCAGTTTAGGTCGTTATCAGCCCCAGCATTTT.

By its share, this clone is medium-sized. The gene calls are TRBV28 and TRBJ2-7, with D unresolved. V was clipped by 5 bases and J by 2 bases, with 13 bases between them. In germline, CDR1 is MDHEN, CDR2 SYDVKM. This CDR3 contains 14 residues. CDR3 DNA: TGTGCCAGCAGTCCAAACCCGGCCGCCTACGAGCAGTACTTC. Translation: CASSPNPAAYEQYF.

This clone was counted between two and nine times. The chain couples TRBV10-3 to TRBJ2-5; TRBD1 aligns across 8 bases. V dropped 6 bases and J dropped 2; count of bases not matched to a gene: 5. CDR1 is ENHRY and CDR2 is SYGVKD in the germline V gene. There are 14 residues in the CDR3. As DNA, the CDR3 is TGTGCCATCAGGGGGACAGGTTCACAAGAGACCCAGTACTTC. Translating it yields CAIRGTGSQETQYF.

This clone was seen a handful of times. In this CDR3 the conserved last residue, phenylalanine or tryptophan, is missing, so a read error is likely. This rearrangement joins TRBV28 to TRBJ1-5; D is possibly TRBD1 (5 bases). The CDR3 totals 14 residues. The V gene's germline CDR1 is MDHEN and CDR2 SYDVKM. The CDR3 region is CASGFGGDGQPQHL. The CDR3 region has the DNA TGTGCCAGCGGTTTTGGAGGGGACGGTCAGCCCCAGCATTTG.

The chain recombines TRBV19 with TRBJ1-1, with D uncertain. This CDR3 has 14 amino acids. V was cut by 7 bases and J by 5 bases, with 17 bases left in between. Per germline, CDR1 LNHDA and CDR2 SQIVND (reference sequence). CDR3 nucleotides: TGTGCCAGTACCCGGCCGAAGAAGAAGACTGAAGCTTTCTTT. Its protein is CASTRPKKKTEAFF.

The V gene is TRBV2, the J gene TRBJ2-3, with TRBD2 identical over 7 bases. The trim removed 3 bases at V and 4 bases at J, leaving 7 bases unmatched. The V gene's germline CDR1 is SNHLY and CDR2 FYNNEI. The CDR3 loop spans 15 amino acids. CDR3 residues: CASSDETSFADTQYF. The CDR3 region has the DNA TGTGCCAGCAGTGATGAGACTAGCTTCGCAGATACGCAGTATTTT. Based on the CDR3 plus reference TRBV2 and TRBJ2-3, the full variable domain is EPEVTQTPSHQVTQMGQEVILRCVPISNHLYFYWYRQILGQKVEFLVSFYNNEISEKSEIFDDQFSVERPDGSNFTLKIRSTKLEDSAMYFCASSDETSFADTQYFGPGTRLTVL.

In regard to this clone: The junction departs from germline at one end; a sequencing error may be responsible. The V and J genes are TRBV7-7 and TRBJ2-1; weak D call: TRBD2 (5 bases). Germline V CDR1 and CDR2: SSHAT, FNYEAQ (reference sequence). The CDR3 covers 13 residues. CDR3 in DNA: TGTGCTAGCAGCAAAGCCGGTCTAGCTGAGCAGTTCTTC. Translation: CASSKAGLAEQFF.

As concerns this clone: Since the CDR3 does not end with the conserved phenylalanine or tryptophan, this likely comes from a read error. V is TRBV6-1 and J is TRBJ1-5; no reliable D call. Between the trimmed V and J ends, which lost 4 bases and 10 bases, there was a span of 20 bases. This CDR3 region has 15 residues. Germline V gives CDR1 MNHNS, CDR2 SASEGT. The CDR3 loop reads CASSATLHSNPPQHV. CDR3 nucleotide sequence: TGTGCCAGCAGTGCCACACTACATAGCAATCCTCCCCAGCATGTT.

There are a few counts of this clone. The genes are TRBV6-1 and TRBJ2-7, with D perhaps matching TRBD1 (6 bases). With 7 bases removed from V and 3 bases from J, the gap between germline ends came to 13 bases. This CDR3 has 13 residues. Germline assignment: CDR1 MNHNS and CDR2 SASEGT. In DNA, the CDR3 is TGTGCCAGCACCTGGGGACAAAACTACGAGCAGTACTTC. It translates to CASTWGQNYEQYF.

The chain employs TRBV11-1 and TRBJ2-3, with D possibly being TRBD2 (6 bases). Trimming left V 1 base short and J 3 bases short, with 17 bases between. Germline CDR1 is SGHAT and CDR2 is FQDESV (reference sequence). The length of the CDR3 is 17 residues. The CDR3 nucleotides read TGTGCCAGCAGCTTAGAAGCGCGCGGGATAGCGACAGATACGCAGTATTTT. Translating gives CASSLEARGIATDTQYF. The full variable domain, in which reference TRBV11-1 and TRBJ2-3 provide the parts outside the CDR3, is EAEVAQSPRYKITEKSQAVAFWCDPISGHATLYWYRQILGQGPELLVQFQDESVVDDSQLPKDRFSAERLKGVDSTLKIQPAELGDSAMYLCASSLEARGIATDTQYFGPGTRLTVL.

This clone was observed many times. This CDR3 reads CASSVGVVTYNEQFF. CDR3 in DNA: TGTGCCAGCAGCGTAGGGGTAGTCACGTACAATGAGCAGTTCTTC. The rearrangement uses TRBV9 and TRBJ2-1; D is ambiguous. The CDR3 extends over 15 amino acids. The ends were cut back, 0 bases at V and 4 bases at J, with 11 bases in the middle. Germline loops: CDR1 SGDLS, CDR2 YYNGEE.

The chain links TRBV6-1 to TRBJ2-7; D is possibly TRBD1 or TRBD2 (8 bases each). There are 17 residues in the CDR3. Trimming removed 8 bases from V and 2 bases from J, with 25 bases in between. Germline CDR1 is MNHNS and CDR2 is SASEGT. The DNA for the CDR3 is TGTGCCAGCCGTTTCCAGGGGGCTAGCGGGTCCCCCTACGAGCAGTACTTC. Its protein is CASRFQGASGSPYEQYF.

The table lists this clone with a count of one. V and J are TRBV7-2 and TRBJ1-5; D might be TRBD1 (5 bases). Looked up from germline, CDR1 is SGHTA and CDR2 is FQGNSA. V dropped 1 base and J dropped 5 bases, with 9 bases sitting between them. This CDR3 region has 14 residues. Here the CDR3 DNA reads TGTGCCAGCAGCTTAGACAGGTCATATCAGCCCCAGCATTTT. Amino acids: CASSLDRSYQPQHF.

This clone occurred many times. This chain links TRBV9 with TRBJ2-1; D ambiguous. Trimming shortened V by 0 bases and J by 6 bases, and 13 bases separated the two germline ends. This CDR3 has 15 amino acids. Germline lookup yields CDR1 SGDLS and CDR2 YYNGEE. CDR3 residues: CASSVEVMTLNEQFF. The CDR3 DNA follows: TGTGCCAGCAGCGTAGAGGTCATGACCCTCAATGAGCAGTTCTTC.

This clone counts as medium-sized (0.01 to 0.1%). The CDR3 DNA reads TGTGCCATCAGTGGACAGACCTACGAGCAGTACTTC. Its translation: CAISGQTYEQYF. V and J are TRBV10-3 and TRBJ2-7; D may be TRBD1 (5 bases). Trimming removed 4 bases at V and 2 bases at J, with 6 bases between. The CDR3 length is 12 residues. Per germline, CDR1 ENHRY and CDR2 SYGVKD.

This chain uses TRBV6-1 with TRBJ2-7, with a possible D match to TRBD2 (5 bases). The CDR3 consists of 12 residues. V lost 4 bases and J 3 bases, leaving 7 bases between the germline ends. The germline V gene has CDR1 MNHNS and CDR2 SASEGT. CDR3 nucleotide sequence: TGTGCCAGCAGTGGGGGAGACTACGAGCAGTACTTC. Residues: CASSGGDYEQYF.

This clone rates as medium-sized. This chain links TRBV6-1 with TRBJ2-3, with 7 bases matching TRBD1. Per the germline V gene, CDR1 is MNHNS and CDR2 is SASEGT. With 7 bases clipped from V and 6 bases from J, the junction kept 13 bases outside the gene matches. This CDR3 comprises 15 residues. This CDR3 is CASIPDRAPGDTQYF. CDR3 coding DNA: TGTGCCAGCATCCCCGACAGGGCTCCGGGGGATACGCAGTATTTT.

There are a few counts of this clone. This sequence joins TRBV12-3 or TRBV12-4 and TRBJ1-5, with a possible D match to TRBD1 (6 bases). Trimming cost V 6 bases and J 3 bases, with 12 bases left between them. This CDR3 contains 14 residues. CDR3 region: CASSQTGNNQPQHF. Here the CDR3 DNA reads TGTGCCAGCAGCCAAACAGGGAACAATCAGCCCCAGCATTTT.

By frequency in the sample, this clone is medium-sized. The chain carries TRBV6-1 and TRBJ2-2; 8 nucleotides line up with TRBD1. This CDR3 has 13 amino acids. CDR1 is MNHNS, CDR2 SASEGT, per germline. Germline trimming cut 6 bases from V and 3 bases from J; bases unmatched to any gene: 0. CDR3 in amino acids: CASRTGDTGELFF. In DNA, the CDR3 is TGTGCCAGCAGGACAGGGGACACCGGGGAGCTGTTTTTT.

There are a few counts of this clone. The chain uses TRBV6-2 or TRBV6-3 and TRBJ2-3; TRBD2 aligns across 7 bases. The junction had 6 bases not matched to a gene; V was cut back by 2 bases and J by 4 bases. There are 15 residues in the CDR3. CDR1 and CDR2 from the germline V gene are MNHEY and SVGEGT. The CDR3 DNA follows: TGTGCCAGCAGTTACGGGGCGGGAGCGGCAGATACGCAGTATTTT. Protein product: CASSYGAGAADTQYF.

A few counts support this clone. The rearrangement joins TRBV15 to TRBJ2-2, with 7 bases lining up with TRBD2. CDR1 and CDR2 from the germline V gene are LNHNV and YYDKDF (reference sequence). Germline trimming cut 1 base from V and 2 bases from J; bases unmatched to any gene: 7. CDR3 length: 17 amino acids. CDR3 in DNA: TGTGCCACCAGCAGAGGGGGCCTAGCGGAAAACACCGGGGAGCTGTTTTTT. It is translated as CATSRGGLAENTGELFF. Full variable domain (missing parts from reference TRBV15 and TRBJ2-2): DAMVIQNPRYQVTQFGKPVTLSCSQTLNHNVMYWYQQKSSQAPKLLFHYYDKDFNNEADTPDNFQSRRPNTSFCFLDIRSPGLGDTAMYLCATSRGGLAENTGELFFGEGSRLTVL.

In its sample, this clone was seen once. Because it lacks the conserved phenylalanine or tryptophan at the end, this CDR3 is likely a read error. The CDR3 DNA reads as TGTGCCAGCACTCCTAACTGGGGCACTGAAGCTTTCTTA. Translating gives CASTPNWGTEAFL. The rearrangement joins TRBV12-3 or TRBV12-4 to TRBJ1-1; no reliable D call. The CDR3 covers 13 residues. V was shortened by 7 bases and J by 4 bases, with 13 bases between the two germline ends.

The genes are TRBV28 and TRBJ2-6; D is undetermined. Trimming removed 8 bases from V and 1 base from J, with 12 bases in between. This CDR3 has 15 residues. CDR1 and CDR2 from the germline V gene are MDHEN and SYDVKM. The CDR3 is CASGDRTSGANVLTF. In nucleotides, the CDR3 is TGTGCCAGCGGCGATAGGACGTCTGGGGCCAACGTCCTGACTTTC.

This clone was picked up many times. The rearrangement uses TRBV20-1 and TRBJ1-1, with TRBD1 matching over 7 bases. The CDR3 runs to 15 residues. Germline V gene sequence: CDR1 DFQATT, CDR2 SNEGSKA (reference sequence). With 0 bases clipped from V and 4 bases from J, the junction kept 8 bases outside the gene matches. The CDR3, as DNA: TGCAGTGCTAGAGATGTTAAGGGGGCAAGCACTGAAGCTTTCTTT. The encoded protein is CSARDVKGASTEAFF.